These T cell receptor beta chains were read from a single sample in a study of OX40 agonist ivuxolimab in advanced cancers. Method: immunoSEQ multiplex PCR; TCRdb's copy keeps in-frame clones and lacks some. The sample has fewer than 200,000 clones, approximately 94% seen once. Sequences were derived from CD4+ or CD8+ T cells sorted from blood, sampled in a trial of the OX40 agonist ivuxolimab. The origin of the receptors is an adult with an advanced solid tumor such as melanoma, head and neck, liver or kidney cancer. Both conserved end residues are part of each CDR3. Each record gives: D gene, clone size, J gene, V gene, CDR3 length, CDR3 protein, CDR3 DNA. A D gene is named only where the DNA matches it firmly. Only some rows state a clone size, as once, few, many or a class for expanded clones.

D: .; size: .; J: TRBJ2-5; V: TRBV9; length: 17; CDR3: CASSVGSEGAFPTDQYF; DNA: TGTGCCAGCAGCGTAGGGTCGGAGGGGGCGTTCCCGACCGACCAGTACTTC
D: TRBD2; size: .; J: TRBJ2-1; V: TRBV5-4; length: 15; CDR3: CASSLDGGASNEQFF; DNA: TGTGCCAGCAGCTTGGACGGGGGGGCTTCCAATGAGCAGTTCTTC
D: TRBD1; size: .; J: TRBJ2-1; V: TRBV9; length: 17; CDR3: CASSVASRDRGNNEQFF; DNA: TGTGCCAGCAGCGTAGCTAGTCGGGACAGGGGCAACAATGAGCAGTTCTTC
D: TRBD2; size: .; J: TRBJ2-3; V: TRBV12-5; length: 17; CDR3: CASGFAIGTRRTDTQYF; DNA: TGTGCTAGTGGTTTCGCGATCGGGACTAGGCGCACAGATACGCAGTATTTT
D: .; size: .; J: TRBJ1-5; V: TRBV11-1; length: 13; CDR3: CASSLQGNQPQHF; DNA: TGTGCCAGCAGCCTCCAGGGTAATCAGCCCCAGCATTTT
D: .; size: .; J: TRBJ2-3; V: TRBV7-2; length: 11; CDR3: CASSTTDTQYF; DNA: TGTGCCAGCAGCACGACAGATACGCAGTATTTT
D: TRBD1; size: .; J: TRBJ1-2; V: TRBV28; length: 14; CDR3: CASHPYRGGYGYTF; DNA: TGTGCCAGCCACCCCTACAGGGGGGGCTATGGCTACACCTTC
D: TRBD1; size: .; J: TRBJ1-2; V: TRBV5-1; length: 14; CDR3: CASSPDRVNRGYTF; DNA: TGCGCCAGCAGCCCGGACAGGGTTAATCGTGGCTACACCTTC
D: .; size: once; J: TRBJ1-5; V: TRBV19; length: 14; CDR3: CASRGQSLGEPQHF; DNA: TGTGCCAGTAGAGGTCAGAGCCTCGGTGAGCCCCAGCATTTT
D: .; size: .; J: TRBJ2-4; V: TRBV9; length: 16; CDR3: CASTPGGTGGRDIQYF; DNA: TGTGCCAGCACCCCTGGCGGGACAGGAGGGAGGGACATTCAGTACTTC
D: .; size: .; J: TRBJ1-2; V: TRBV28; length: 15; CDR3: CASSLGGGSPYGYTF; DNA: TGTGCCAGCAGTTTAGGCGGAGGGTCCCCTTATGGCTACACCTTC
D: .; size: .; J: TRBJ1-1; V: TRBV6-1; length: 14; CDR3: CASIELMGGTEAFF; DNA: TGTGCCAGCATAGAGCTCATGGGAGGGACTGAAGCTTTCTTT
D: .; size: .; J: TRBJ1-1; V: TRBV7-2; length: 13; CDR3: CASSLVGGAATFF; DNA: TGTGCCAGCAGCTTAGTGGGGGGTGCGGCAACTTTCTTT
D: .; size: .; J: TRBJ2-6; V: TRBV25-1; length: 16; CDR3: CASSPRTDVSANVLTF; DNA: TGTGCCAGCAGTCCTAGAACTGATGTTTCGGCCAACGTCCTGACTTTC
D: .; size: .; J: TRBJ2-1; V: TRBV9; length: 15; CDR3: CASSVSGSSYNEQFF; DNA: TGTGCCAGCAGCGTCTCCGGGAGCTCCTACAATGAGCAGTTCTTC
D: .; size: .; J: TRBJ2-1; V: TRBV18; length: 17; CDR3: CASSPRSIRGPYNEQFF; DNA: TGTGCCAGCTCACCACGTTCTATCAGGGGCCCCTACAATGAGCAGTTCTTC
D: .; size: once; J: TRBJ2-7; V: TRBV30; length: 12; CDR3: CAWSPQAYEQYF; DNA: TGTGCCTGGAGTCCCCAGGCCTACGAGCAGTACTTC
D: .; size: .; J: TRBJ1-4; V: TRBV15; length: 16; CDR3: CATSRDIQGLGEKLFF; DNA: TGTGCCACCAGCAGAGATATCCAGGGCTTAGGGGAAAAACTGTTTTTT
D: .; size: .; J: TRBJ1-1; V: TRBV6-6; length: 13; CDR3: CASSNDQYTEAFF; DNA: TGTGCCAGCAGTAACGACCAGTACACTGAAGCTTTCTTT
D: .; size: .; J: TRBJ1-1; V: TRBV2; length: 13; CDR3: CASRQDSNTEAFF; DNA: TGTGCCAGCCGACAGGATTCAAACACTGAAGCTTTCTTT
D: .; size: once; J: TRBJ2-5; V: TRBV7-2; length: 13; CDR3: CASSFIWQETQYF; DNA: TGTGCCAGCAGCTTTATATGGCAAGAGACCCAGTACTTC
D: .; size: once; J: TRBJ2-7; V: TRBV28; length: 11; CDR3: CATGPSPEQYF; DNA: TGTGCCACCGGACCCTCCCCCGAGCAGTACTTC
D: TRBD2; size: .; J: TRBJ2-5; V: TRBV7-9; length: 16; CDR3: CASSPPSGRAQETQYF; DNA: TGTGCCAGCAGCCCCCCTAGCGGGAGGGCCCAGGAGACCCAGTACTTC
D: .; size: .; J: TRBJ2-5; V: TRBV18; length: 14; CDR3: CASSPAAGRETQYF; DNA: TGTGCCAGCTCACCAGCGGCAGGGAGAGAGACCCAGTACTTC
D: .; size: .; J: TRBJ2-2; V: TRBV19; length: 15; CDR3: CASRAGTANTGELFF; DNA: TGTGCCAGTAGGGCCGGGACCGCGAACACCGGGGAGCTGTTTTTT
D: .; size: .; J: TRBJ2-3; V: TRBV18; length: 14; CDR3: CASSPLPSTDTQYF; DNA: TGTGCCAGCTCACCACTCCCTAGCACAGATACGCAGTATTTT
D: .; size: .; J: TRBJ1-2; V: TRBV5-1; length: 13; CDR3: CASTPGTYHGYTF; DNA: TGCGCCAGCACCCCAGGGACATACCATGGCTACACCTTC